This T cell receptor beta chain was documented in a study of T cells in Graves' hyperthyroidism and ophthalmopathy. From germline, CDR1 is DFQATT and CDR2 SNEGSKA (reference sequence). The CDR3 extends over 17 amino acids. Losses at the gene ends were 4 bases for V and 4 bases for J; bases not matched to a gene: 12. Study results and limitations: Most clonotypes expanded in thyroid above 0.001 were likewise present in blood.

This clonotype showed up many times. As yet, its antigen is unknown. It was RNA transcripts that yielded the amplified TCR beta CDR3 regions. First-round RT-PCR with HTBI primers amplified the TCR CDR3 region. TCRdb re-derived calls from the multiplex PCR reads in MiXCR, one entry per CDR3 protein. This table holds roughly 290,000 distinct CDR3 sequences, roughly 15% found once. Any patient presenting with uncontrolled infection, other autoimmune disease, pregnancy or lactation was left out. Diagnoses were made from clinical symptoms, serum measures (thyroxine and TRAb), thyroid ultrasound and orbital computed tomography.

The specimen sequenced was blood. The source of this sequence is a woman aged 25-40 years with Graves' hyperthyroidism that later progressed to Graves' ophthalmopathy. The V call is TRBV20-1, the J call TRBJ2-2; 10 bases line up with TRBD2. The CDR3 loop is CSATTSGLAGSTGELFF. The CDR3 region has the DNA TGCAGTGCTACGACTAGCGGGCTAGCGGGATCCACCGGGGAGCTGTTTTTT.